Each of the 21 T cell receptor beta chains below was sequenced from the same sample in a study of control samples from healthy donors and cancer patients (dated by TCRdb to between 2020 and 2021). Library method: the immunoSEQ multiplex PCR assay. TCRdb limited this immuneACCESS table to in-frame rearrangements with V and J called. A share of clones is missing; checked studies link under half to unresolved V genes, and the rest is unexplained. The sample table holds about 130,000 clones, of which 80% to 95% were seen once. Roughly 2.5% of the sample is in the top ten clones. Source material: blood. These receptors came from a man aged 18-30 years in good health.

There are a few counts of this clone. The CDR3 sequence is CASSITLWAEAFF. DNA for the CDR3: TGTGCCAGCAGTATTACTCTCTGGGCTGAAGCTTTCTTT. The chain has TRBV12-3 or TRBV12-4 and TRBJ1-1; no clear D. V lost 5 bases to trimming and J lost 6 bases, with 13 bases between them. This CDR3 is 13 amino acids long.

This clone has a single count. V gene TRBV25-1 combines with J gene TRBJ2-1; D possibly corresponds to TRBD2 (6 bases). Germline CDR1 and CDR2: MGHDK and SYGVNS. V lost 5 bases and J 0 bases, leaving 17 bases between the germline ends. This CDR3 contains 17 residues. In DNA, the CDR3 is TGTGCCAGCAGTCATGCATCGGGAGTAGGCTCCTACAATGAGCAGTTCTTC. Amino acid sequence: CASSHASGVGSYNEQFF. Filled out from reference TRBV25-1 and TRBJ2-1, the complete variable domain reads EADIYQTPRYLVIGTGKKITLECSQTMGHDKMYWYQQDPGMELHLIHYSYGVNSTEKGDLSSESTVSRIRTEHFPLTLESARPSHTSQYLCASSHASGVGSYNEQFFGPGTRLTVL.

The chain combines TRBV3-1 (or the pseudogene TRBV3-2) with TRBJ1-3; no clear D. The CDR3 extends over 15 amino acids. V shed 4 bases and J shed 2 bases, with 12 bases lying between them. The germline CDR1 and CDR2 sequences are LGHDT and YNNKEL (reference sequence). This CDR3 is CASSPHSSPGNTIYF. The CDR3 coding sequence is TGTGCCAGCAGCCCCCATTCAAGCCCTGGAAACACCATATATTTT.

As DNA, the CDR3 is TGCAGCGCCGGCCGGGACATTGAAGCTTTCTTT. Its translation is CSAGRDIEAFF. The chain recombines TRBV20-1 with TRBJ1-1, with a possible D match to TRBD1 (6 bases). The CDR3 contains 11 residues. Per the germline V gene, CDR1 is DFQATT and CDR2 is SNEGSKA (reference sequence).

The V gene is TRBV4-2, the J gene TRBJ1-5; D gene unclear. The V gene lost 2 bases and the J gene lost 6 bases, with 8 bases spanning the gap. CDR1 and CDR2 (germline): LGHNA, YNFKEQ. The CDR3 has 13 residues. The CDR3 loop reads CASSQRVTQPQHF. In nucleotides, the CDR3 is TGTGCCAGCAGCCAAAGGGTCACTCAGCCCCAGCATTTT.

This clone occurred a few times. The V and J genes are TRBV28 and TRBJ2-6; 12 bases fit TRBD1. CDR3 size: 18 residues. CDR1 and CDR2 (germline): MDHEN, SYDVKM. V shed 4 bases and J 0 bases; nucleotides not matched to a gene: 4. This CDR3 is CASSSGDRGPSGANVLTF. The CDR3 coding sequence is TGTGCCAGCAGTTCGGGGGACAGGGGGCCCTCTGGGGCCAACGTCCTGACTTTC. The complete variable domain, with remaining parts taken from reference TRBV28 and TRBJ2-6, reads DVKVTQSSRYLVKRTGEKVFLECVQDMDHENMFWYRQDPGLGLRLIYFSYDVKMKEKGDIPEGYSVSREKKERFSLILESASTNQTSMYLCASSSGDRGPSGANVLTFGAGSRLTVL.

The chain is built from TRBV19 and TRBJ2-2; 8 nucleotides align to TRBD1. The V gene's germline CDR1 is LNHDA and CDR2 SQIVND (reference sequence). The CDR3 is made up of 15 amino acids. With V trimmed by 6 bases and J by 1 base, 4 bases remained unmatched. The CDR3 DNA reads TGTGCCAGTAGCCGGGACAGGTGGAACACCGGGGAGCTGTTTTTT. This gives the protein CASSRDRWNTGELFF.

The V and J genes are TRBV19 and TRBJ2-1; tentatively, D is TRBD1 (6 bases). CDR1 and CDR2 from the germline V gene are LNHDA and SQIVND (reference sequence). The V gene lost 5 bases and the J gene lost 7 bases, with 15 bases spanning the gap. The CDR3 is 14 residues long. The CDR3 DNA sequence: TGTGCCAGTAGTCAGCGACAGGCCCGAAATGAGCAGTTCTTC. Protein sequence: CASSQRQARNEQFF.

The sample holds a few counts of this clone. V and J are TRBV7-6 and TRBJ2-1; no firm D call. In germline, CDR1 is SGHVS, CDR2 FNYEAQ. V lost 4 bases, J lost 0 bases, and 7 bases lay in between. The CDR3 runs 14 residues. CDR3 sequence (DNA): TGTGCCAGCAGCTGGTTTGACTCCTACAATGAGCAGTTCTTC. Protein product: CASSWFDSYNEQFF.

This chain joins TRBV14 and TRBJ1-3; 10 positions agree with TRBD1. Per germline, CDR1 SGHDN and CDR2 FVKESK. The V and J ends lost 4 bases and 8 bases, in that order; junction bases with no gene match: 8. The length of the CDR3 is 15 residues. The CDR3 region is CASSPYSGTGDTIYF. The CDR3 DNA is TGTGCCAGCAGCCCCTATTCCGGGACAGGGGACACCATATATTTT.

The chain uses TRBV7-9 and TRBJ1-2; 11 nucleotides agree with TRBD1. The trim removed 4 bases at V and 8 bases at J, leaving 6 bases unmatched. The germline V gene encodes CDR1 SEHNR and CDR2 FQNEAQ (reference sequence). The CDR3 is made up of 14 amino acids. This CDR3 reads CASSSGTGGDGYTF. The CDR3 nucleotides read TGTGCCAGCAGCTCAGGGACAGGGGGTGACGGCTACACCTTC.

As regards this clone: An end of the junction differs from the germline gene, which may be a read error. The chain couples TRBV27 to TRBJ2-7, with 8 bases that match TRBD1. The CDR3 contains 13 residues. CDR1 is MNHEY, CDR2 SMNVEV, per germline (reference sequence). The CDR3 nucleotides read TGTGCCAGCAGGTCATATTCCGGACAGGGCTTAATTTTC. This sequence encodes CASRSYSGQGLIF.

Worth noting for this clone: The same CDR3 arises from other DNA sequences in this sample as well. The rearrangement links TRBV2 to TRBJ1-2, with 8 bases identical to TRBD1. This CDR3 has 16 residues. The germline V gene encodes CDR1 SNHLY and CDR2 FYNNEI. J lost 1 base, V lost 4 bases, and 8 bases had no gene match. The CDR3 here is CASSGGTGGLNYGYTF. CDR3 nucleotide sequence: TGTGCCAGCAGTGGGGGGACAGGAGGACTTAACTATGGCTACACCTTC.

The gene calls are TRBV10-3 and TRBJ1-1, with D unclear. With 3 bases removed from V and 1 base from J, the gap between germline ends came to 9 bases. In germline, CDR1 is ENHRY, CDR2 SYGVKD. The CDR3 spans 14 residues. This chain's CDR3 is CAISEKGTNTEAFF. DNA for the CDR3: TGTGCCATCAGTGAAAAGGGTACGAACACTGAAGCTTTCTTT.

This clone was detected only once. V usage is TRBV5-1 and J usage is TRBJ2-2; D not resolved. The CDR3 has 15 amino acids. Trimming removed 4 bases from V and 3 bases from J, with 13 bases in between. Germline V gives CDR1 SGHRS, CDR2 YFSETQ. The CDR3 sequence is CASSVDLLDTGELFF. The CDR3 nucleotides read TGCGCCAGCAGCGTTGACCTCTTGGACACCGGGGAGCTGTTTTTT.

This clone has a handful of counts. CDR3 residues: CASKIGNYGYTF. DNA of the CDR3: TGCGCCAGCAAAATTGGTAACTATGGCTACACCTTC. This sequence joins TRBV10-2 and TRBJ1-2; D remains ambiguous. V lost 7 bases to trimming and J lost 1 base, with 7 bases between them. This CDR3 is built from 12 residues. CDR1 and CDR2 from the germline V gene are WSHSY and SAAADI.

This clone showed up just once. The genes are TRBV9 and TRBJ2-1; 12 positions match TRBD2. CDR3 size: 17 residues. CDR1 is SGDLS, CDR2 YYNGEE, per germline. The V gene end was trimmed by 3 bases and the J gene end by 0 bases; junction bases not matched to a gene: 4. The CDR3: CASSGTSGTSSYNEQFF. CDR3 nucleotides: TGTGCCAGCAGCGGGACTAGCGGGACAAGCTCCTACAATGAGCAGTTCTTC.

The chain is built from TRBV2 and TRBJ2-3; D is perhaps TRBD2 (6 bases). The CDR3 has 15 amino acids. Germline loops: CDR1 SNHLY, CDR2 FYNNEI. V shed 5 bases and J shed 1 base, with 13 bases lying between them. The DNA of the CDR3 is TGTGCCAGCAGTCCTAGCGCTGGGGGCACAGATACGCAGTATTTT. This sequence encodes CASSPSAGGTDTQYF.

The chain has TRBV30 and TRBJ1-4; D not certain. The V and J ends lost 3 bases and 8 bases respectively, with 7 bases between them. Germline V gives CDR1 GTSNPN, CDR2 SVGIG (reference sequence). This CDR3 comprises 11 residues. The CDR3 protein is CAWSAREKLFF. The CDR3 nucleotides are TGTGCCTGGAGCGCCCGGGAAAAACTGTTTTTT.

In this sample, this clone turned up once. The chain recombines TRBV2 with TRBJ2-3; a possible D gene is TRBD2 (6 bases). The CDR3 runs to 14 residues. Germline CDR1 SNHLY, CDR2 FYNNEI. The V end lost 5 bases, the J end lost 4 bases, and 13 bases lay between the germline ends. Here the CDR3 reads CASSTSSGADTQYF. CDR3 nucleotides: TGTGCCAGCAGTACTAGTAGCGGCGCAGATACGCAGTATTTT. The full variable domain, completed using reference TRBV2 and TRBJ2-3, is EPEVTQTPSHQVTQMGQEVILRCVPISNHLYFYWYRQILGQKVEFLVSFYNNEISEKSEIFDDQFSVERPDGSNFTLKIRSTKLEDSAMYFCASSTSSGADTQYFGPGTRLTVL.

The chain links TRBV7-9 to TRBJ2-2; 9 bases are a match to TRBD1. CDR1 is SEHNR and CDR2 is FQNEAQ in the germline V gene (reference sequence). The CDR3 is 18 residues long. V was pared by 5 bases and J by 0 bases, with 10 bases of the junction left unmatched. CDR3 sequence reads: CASSPRWGTGTNTGELFF. Written as DNA, the CDR3 is TGTGCCAGCAGCCCACGTTGGGGGACAGGGACGAACACCGGGGAGCTGTTTTTT.